Each of the 26 T cell receptor beta chains below was sequenced from the same sample in a study of CD8 T cells in ankylosing spondylitis. TCRdb re-analysed the 5' RACE reads in MiXCR, keeping a single row per CDR3 protein. The sample consists of some 130,000 distinct CDR3 sequences, about 6.7% of them appearing once. The sample comprised blood, either unsorted or a sorted T cell fraction (not recorded which). Receptors originate from a female donor with ankylosing spondylitis or in good health (not recorded which).

The sample holds many counts of this clonotype. This chain uses TRBV20-1 with TRBJ2-3, with D perhaps given as TRBD1 or TRBD2 (6 bases each). V lost 6 bases, J lost 3 bases, and 25 bases lay in between. The CDR3 totals 17 residues. CDR1 and CDR2 (germline): DFQATT, SNEGSKA (reference sequence). The CDR3 DNA follows: TGCAGTGCCCGCCGCGGAGCGGGCCCCAGGGGTACAGATACGCAGTATTTT. Its translation is CSARRGAGPRGTDTQYF.

This clonotype was observed at least ten times. The J gene is TRBJ1-2, the V gene TRBV12-3 or TRBV12-4; D uncertain. The CDR3 is 15 residues long. V lost 2 bases, J lost 8 bases, and 18 bases lay in between. The DNA for the CDR3 is TGTGCCAGCAGTTTAATCGGCAGGCCCACGGTAGGCTACACCTTC. Translating it yields CASSLIGRPTVGYTF.

The chain uses TRBV13 and TRBJ1-1, with TRBD1 matching 9 bases. CDR1 PRHDT and CDR2 FYEKMQ come from the germline V gene (reference sequence). J gave up 6 bases and V 5 bases, and 10 bases lay outside the gene matches. CDR3 size: 15 residues. The chain's CDR3 is CASSPGGQGKAEAFF. CDR3 DNA: TGTGCCAGCAGCCCTGGCGGACAGGGGAAGGCTGAAGCTTTCTTT. Complete variable domain (other parts from reference TRBV13 and TRBJ1-1): AAGVIQSPRHLIKEKRETATLKCYPIPRHDTVYWYQQGPGQDPQFLISFYEKMQSDKGSIPDRFSAQQFSDYHSELNMSSLELGDSALYFCASSPGGQGKAEAFFGQGTRLTVV.

This clonotype was seen ten or more times. V usage is TRBV5-6 and J usage is TRBJ2-1, with D perhaps TRBD2 (5 bases). The V end lost 6 bases, the J end lost 6 bases, and 19 bases lay between the germline ends. Germline V gene lookup returns CDR1 SGHDT and CDR2 YYEEEE. There are 15 residues in the CDR3. The CDR3 loop is CASNLIWLGGNEQFF. CDR3 in DNA: TGTGCCAGCAACCTAATCTGGCTAGGAGGCAATGAGCAGTTCTTC.

This clonotype occurred many times. The chain uses TRBV9 and TRBJ2-5, with D tentatively TRBD2 (6 bases). Germline CDR1 is SGDLS and CDR2 is YYNGEE. The length of the CDR3 is 15 residues. Trimming stripped 0 bases from V and 1 base from J, with 10 bases between. The CDR3 DNA sequence: TGTGCCAGCAGCGTAGGTATTAGCGGCCAAGAGACCCAGTACTTC. Its translation is CASSVGISGQETQYF. Using reference TRBV9 and TRBJ2-5 for the parts outside the CDR3, the full variable domain is DSGVTQTPKHLITATGQRVTLRCSPRSGDLSVYWYQQSLDQGLQFLIQYYNGEERAKGNILERFSAQQFPDLHSELNLSSLELGDSALYFCASSVGISGQETQYFGPGTRLLVL.

This clonotype was seen repeatedly, ten times or more. V usage is TRBV7-9 and J usage is TRBJ2-7; no reliable D call. Looked up from germline, CDR1 is SEHNR and CDR2 is FQNEAQ (reference sequence). V shed 5 bases and J shed 2 bases, with 10 bases lying between them. CDR3 length: 13 amino acids. CDR3 in DNA: TGTGCCAGCAGCCCCATTACCCCCTACGAGCAGTACTTC. Translated, it gives CASSPITPYEQYF.

This clonotype was observed at least ten times. J is TRBJ2-1 and V is TRBV12-3 or TRBV12-4; 7 nucleotides match TRBD1. This CDR3 has 15 amino acids. J gave up 0 bases and V 6 bases, and 5 bases lay outside the gene matches. CDR3 in amino acids: CASSKGQTSYNEQFF. The CDR3 DNA reads as TGTGCCAGCAGCAAGGGACAGACCTCCTACAATGAGCAGTTCTTC.

This clonotype was detected many times. V is TRBV2 and J is TRBJ2-3; the D gene is possibly TRBD2 (7 bases). V was cut by 2 bases and J by 2 bases, with 14 bases left in between. The germline CDR1 and CDR2 sequences are SNHLY and FYNNEI. The CDR3 loop spans 16 amino acids. The chain's CDR3 is CASSEYWGGHTDTQYF. Here the CDR3 DNA reads TGTGCCAGCAGTGAATATTGGGGGGGCCACACAGATACGCAGTATTTT.

This clonotype was seen at least ten times. The rearrangement uses TRBV4-3 and TRBJ1-5; the match to TRBD1 covers 7 bases. Germline assignment: CDR1 LGHNA and CDR2 YSLEER. The CDR3 has 15 residues. With V trimmed by 1 base and J by 4 bases, 4 bases remained unmatched. CDR3 nucleotides: TGCGCCAGCAGCCAAGGGTCCAGGGGGAATCAGCCCCAGCATTTT. Its translation: CASSQGSRGNQPQHF.

This clonotype turned up a few times. The V call is TRBV5-1, the J call TRBJ1-1; 7 bases map to TRBD1. The CDR3 sequence is 16 residues long. V gave up 4 bases and J gave up 0 bases; unmatched junction bases: 9. Looked up from germline, CDR1 is SGHRS and CDR2 is YFSETQ. The CDR3 DNA sequence: TGCGCCAGCAGCCCGCAACTGGGACAGATGAACACTGAAGCTTTCTTT. As protein: CASSPQLGQMNTEAFF.

This clonotype was seen ten or more times. This chain links TRBV7-2 with TRBJ2-7; a possible D gene is TRBD1 (5 bases). Trimming took 3 bases from V and 0 from J, leaving 12 bases between them. Germline V gene data show CDR1 as SGHTA and CDR2 as FQGNSA. CDR3 size: 15 residues. The CDR3 coding sequence is TGTGCCAGCAGCTTGGGGCTGGGAAGCTCCTACGAGCAGTACTTC. Translation gives CASSLGLGSSYEQYF.

Many counts were recorded for this clonotype. The gene calls are TRBV5-6 and TRBJ2-3, with no clear D. This CDR3 contains 14 residues. Germline lookup yields CDR1 SGHDT and CDR2 YYEEEE. V was pared by 0 bases and J by 6 bases, with 11 bases between. The CDR3: CASSLGLGKDTQYF. CDR3 sequence (DNA): TGTGCCAGCAGCTTGGGGCTAGGCAAGGATACGCAGTATTTT.

This clonotype was found many times. This chain links TRBV5-5 with TRBJ1-5, with TRBD1 as a possible D gene (5 bases). CDR3 length: 15 residues. Germline CDR1 SGHKS, CDR2 YYEKEE (reference sequence). With 2 bases removed from V and 2 bases from J, the gap between germline ends came to 11 bases. Here the CDR3 reads CASSFFREGNQPQHF. The CDR3 DNA reads as TGTGCCAGCAGCTTTTTCAGGGAGGGCAATCAGCCCCAGCATTTT. Based on the CDR3 plus reference TRBV5-5 and TRBJ1-5, the full variable domain is DAGVTQSPTHLIKTRGQQVTLRCSPISGHKSVSWYQQVLGQGPQFIFQYYEKEERGRGNFPDRFSARQFPNYSSELNVNALLLGDSALYLCASSFFREGNQPQHFGDGTRLSIL.

The sample holds many counts of this clonotype. The gene calls are TRBV29-1 and TRBJ2-7; TRBD1 matches 7 bases. Germline CDR1 and CDR2: SQVTM and ANQGSEA. The V gene end was trimmed by 6 bases and the J gene end by 6 bases; junction bases not matched to a gene: 5. CDR3 length: 11 residues. Here the CDR3 reads CSVTTGSEQYF. Written as DNA, the CDR3 is TGCAGCGTCACGACAGGGTCCGAGCAGTACTTC.

There are many counts of this clonotype. The rearrangement uses TRBV12-3 or TRBV12-4 and TRBJ1-4, with 8 bases fitting TRBD1. V lost 6 bases, J lost 6 bases, and 6 bases stayed unmatched. The CDR3 has 14 residues. CDR3 sequence reads: CASRDVQGDEKLFF. CDR3 in DNA: TGTGCCAGCAGGGACGTACAGGGGGATGAAAAACTGTTTTTT.

The sample holds many counts of this clonotype. The rearrangement links TRBV20-1 to TRBJ1-6; D gene ambiguous. CDR3 length equals 15 residues. With 0 bases removed from V and 4 bases from J, the gap between germline ends came to 10 bases. Germline assignment: CDR1 DFQATT and CDR2 SNEGSKA (reference sequence). The CDR3 coding sequence is TGCAGTGCTAGAGAACTCGCAGGTTATAATTCACCCCTCCACTTT. Its translation is CSARELAGYNSPLHF.

As regards this clonotype: The CDR3 carries no conserved terminal phenylalanine or tryptophan, so it likely arises from a read error. The chain combines TRBV7-9 with TRBJ2-7; D assignment may be TRBD1 or TRBD2 (5 bases each). This CDR3 contains 15 residues. V was pared by 4 bases and J by 1 base, with 14 bases between. Germline V CDR1 and CDR2: SEHNR, FQNEAQ (reference sequence). CDR3 in DNA: TGTGCCAGCAGCTCCCAGCGAGGGGAATCCTACGAGCAGTACTTA. As protein: CASSSQRGESYEQYL.

This clonotype was counted at least ten times. The genes are TRBV12-3 or TRBV12-4 and TRBJ2-1, with 9 bases fitting TRBD2. This CDR3 region has 15 residues. V trimming: 7 bases; J trimming: 7 bases; junction bases outside the gene matches: 11. The CDR3 here is CASTPGGGAWNEQFF. The CDR3 DNA reads as TGTGCCAGCACCCCAGGCGGGGGGGCGTGGAATGAGCAGTTCTTC.

This clonotype was counted many times. The rearrangement uses TRBV5-1 and TRBJ1-2; 7 bases are shared with TRBD1. Germline assignment: CDR1 SGHRS and CDR2 YFSETQ. This CDR3 spans 12 amino acids. After removal of 9 bases from V and 4 bases from J, the junction contained 6 bases not matched to a gene. CDR3 residues: CATGDSLYGYTF. As DNA, the CDR3 is TGCGCCACAGGGGACAGTCTCTATGGCTACACCTTC.

In its sample, this clonotype was seen many times. The rearrangement links TRBV11-2 to TRBJ2-4, with D unresolved. The germline CDR1 and CDR2 sequences are SGHAT and FQNNGV. V gave up 0 bases and J gave up 0 bases, with 9 bases separating them. This CDR3 is 16 amino acids long. CDR3 in amino acids: CASSLDLGLAKNIQYF. DNA for the CDR3: TGTGCCAGCAGCTTAGATCTAGGCTTAGCCAAAAACATTCAGTACTTC. The full variable domain, with the rest looked up from reference TRBV11-2 and TRBJ2-4, is EAGVAQSPRYKIIEKRQSVAFWCNPISGHATLYWYQQILGQGPKLLIQFQNNGVVDDSQLPKDRFSAERLKGVDSTLKIQPAKLEDSAVYLCASSLDLGLAKNIQYFGAGTRLSVL.

This clonotype was seen repeatedly, ten times or more. The rearrangement uses TRBV20-1 and TRBJ1-5; no reliable D call. The V end lost 0 bases, the J end lost 2 bases, and 11 bases lay between the germline ends. Germline V lookup: CDR1 DFQATT, CDR2 SNEGSKA (reference sequence). The CDR3 consists of 15 residues. CDR3 nucleotide sequence: TGCAGTGCTAGAGACGGAGATCCGGGCAATCAGCCCCAGCATTTT. Translation: CSARDGDPGNQPQHF.

This clonotype was seen just once. A junction end diverges from the germline sequence, so it may reflect a read error. The rearrangement joins TRBV28 to TRBJ2-3; TRBD2 might be the D (5 bases). The CDR3 consists of 17 residues. Germline CDR1 and CDR2: MDHEN and SYDVKM. The CDR3 spells CVSRTQFQRPNTDTQYF. CDR3 in DNA: TGTGTCAGCAGAACCCAGTTTCAGCGGCCTAACACAGATACGCAGTATTTT.

This chain links TRBV24-1 with TRBJ2-1; the match to TRBD1 covers 8 bases. V was clipped by 4 bases and J by 15 bases; unmatched bases: 10. The CDR3 sequence is 13 residues long. Germline values: CDR1 KGHDR, CDR2 SFDVKD. The CDR3: CATSDPDRGVAFF. DNA of the CDR3: TGTGCCACCAGTGACCCCGACAGGGGAGTTGCGTTCTTC.

This clonotype was observed at least ten times. This chain uses TRBV28 with TRBJ2-7, with 7 bases that match TRBD1. Germline loops: CDR1 MDHEN, CDR2 SYDVKM. J gave up 3 bases and V 4 bases, and 3 bases lay outside the gene matches. The CDR3 sequence is 13 residues long. CDR3 loop: CASSSAGGYEQYF. The CDR3 DNA reads as TGTGCCAGCAGTTCCGCAGGGGGCTACGAGCAGTACTTC.

The chain is built from TRBV10-3 and TRBJ2-7; 7 bases fit TRBD1. The V gene end was trimmed by 6 bases and the J gene end by 5 bases; junction bases not matched to a gene: 16. Looked up from germline, CDR1 is ENHRY and CDR2 is SYGVKD. The CDR3 covers 16 residues. CDR3 amino acids: CAISAGQASRRHEQYF. In nucleotides, the CDR3 is TGTGCCATCAGCGCCGGACAGGCGAGTCGTCGTCACGAGCAGTACTTC.

This clonotype was picked up many times. The rearrangement uses TRBV12-3 or TRBV12-4 and TRBJ1-2, with TRBD1 identical over 7 bases. V gave up 5 bases and J gave up 4 bases; unmatched junction bases: 13. The CDR3 runs to 16 residues. As DNA, the CDR3 is TGTGCCAGCAGTCCCGGACTCCCGGGACAGATCTATGGCTACACCTTC. Protein product: CASSPGLPGQIYGYTF.